These 10 T cell receptor beta chains share one sample of origin, sequenced in a study of T cells in Graves' hyperthyroidism and ophthalmopathy (dated by TCRdb to the late 2010s). Libraries were constructed by multiplex PCR. The listed sequencing device is Illumina HiSeq 2000. TCR beta CDR3 regions were amplified from RNA transcripts. For the first round of RT-PCR on the TCR CDR3, the HTBI primer set was used together with the Qiagen OneStep RT-PCR kit. Using fastp at Q25 and MiXCR, TCRdb reprocessed the public reads and kept productive beta chains. Rows are unified per CDR3 protein, each entry keeping the most common DNA and genes. This sample comprises about 350,000 distinct CDR3 sequences, 15% to 20% of them detected only once. 15% to 19% of the sample lies in the top ten. Sequenced material: blood. The receptors stem from a woman in her 40s with Graves' ophthalmopathy.

This clonotype was detected a few times. The rearrangement links TRBV12-5 to TRBJ1-2; 7 bases map to TRBD1. The germline gives CDR1 LGHNT, CDR2 FRNRAP. The ends lost 7 bases at V and 4 bases at J; junction bases unmatched: 3. This CDR3 is 12 amino acids long. The CDR3 loop reads CASATGSYGYTF. CDR3 nucleotides: TGTGCTAGTGCGACAGGGTCCTATGGCTACACCTTC.

This clonotype was found many times. The chain recombines TRBV6-2 or TRBV6-3 with TRBJ2-6; 8 nucleotides match TRBD1. After removal of 4 bases from V and 0 bases from J, the junction contained 8 bases not matched to a gene. There are 18 residues in the CDR3. Germline assignment: CDR1 MNHEY and CDR2 SVGEGT. CDR3 sequence: CASSSAGQVLSGANVLTF. The CDR3 bases are TGTGCCAGCAGTTCTGCGGGACAGGTGCTCTCTGGGGCCAACGTCCTGACTTTC.

The V and J genes are TRBV28 and TRBJ2-5, with 15 bases matching TRBD2. Germline V gene sequence: CDR1 MDHEN, CDR2 SYDVKM. The CDR3 is made up of 20 amino acids. V lost 7 bases and J lost 3; bases outside the gene matches: 18. The CDR3 DNA reads TGTGCCAGCACCGGGACTAGCGGGAGGAAGGGTCAAAAGGGAAAAGAGACCCAGTACTTC. Its protein product is CASTGTSGRKGQKGKETQYF.

The V gene is TRBV3-1, the J gene TRBJ2-7, with 13 nucleotides matching TRBD2. The CDR3 length is 14 residues. Germline-derived CDR1 and CDR2 are LGHDT and YNNKEL (reference sequence). V lost 5 bases and J lost 9; bases outside the gene matches: 7. The CDR3 sequence is CASSSRTSGSPQYF. The CDR3 nucleotides are TGTGCCAGCAGCTCCCGGACTAGCGGGAGCCCGCAGTACTTC.

This clonotype was detected a few times. The chain recombines TRBV3-1 with TRBJ1-5, with TRBD1 as a possible D gene (6 bases). This CDR3 contains 14 residues. V was pared by 1 base and J by 6 bases, with 10 bases between. Germline V gene sequence: CDR1 LGHDT, CDR2 YNNKEL (reference sequence). The CDR3 protein is CASSQAQGTQPQHF. The CDR3 DNA follows: TGTGCCAGCAGCCAAGCGCAGGGGACTCAGCCCCAGCATTTT.

This clonotype was counted at least ten times. J is TRBJ1-5 and V is TRBV30; tentatively, D is TRBD1 (6 bases). Germline CDR1 and CDR2: GTSNPN and SVGIG (reference sequence). The V and J ends lost 1 base and 5 bases respectively, with 12 bases between them. The CDR3 is made up of 14 amino acids. CDR3: CAWSAQGFYQPQHF. The CDR3 DNA sequence: TGTGCCTGGAGTGCTCAGGGGTTCTATCAGCCCCAGCATTTT.

This clonotype was counted at least ten times. Written as DNA, the CDR3 is TGCAGTGCTAGAGTCAGGGGGCTCGTCGATTGGATGAACACTGAAGCTTTCTTT. Translation: CSARVRGLVDWMNTEAFF. The chain combines TRBV20-1 with TRBJ1-1; 8 nucleotides agree with TRBD1. The CDR3 has 18 residues. Trimming removed 1 base from V and 0 bases from J; junction bases left unmatched: 13. CDR1 is DFQATT, CDR2 SNEGSKA, per germline (reference sequence).

About this clonotype itself: A much larger clone sits a single nucleotide away, making a read error possible. This chain uses TRBV9 with TRBJ2-2; TRBD1 aligns across 8 bases. CDR3 length: 15 residues. Germline loops: CDR1 SGDLS, CDR2 YYNGEE. The CDR3 region has the DNA TGTGCCAGCAGCGACCCGGACAGGGCCACCGGGGAGCCGTTTTTT. Translating gives CASSDPDRATGEPFF.

The genes are TRBV28 and TRBJ2-7, with 9 bases identical to TRBD2. Germline CDR1 reads MDHEN; CDR2 reads SYDVKM. Unmatched junction bases numbered 6, after V lost 6 bases and J lost 3 bases. The CDR3 sequence is 14 residues long. This chain's CDR3 is CASRALAGFYEQYF. The CDR3 nucleotides are TGTGCCAGCAGGGCTCTAGCGGGATTCTACGAGCAGTACTTC.

This clonotype was seen just once. The gene calls are TRBV6-1 and TRBJ2-7, with 9 bases fitting TRBD1. The germline gives CDR1 MNHNS, CDR2 SASEGT. The CDR3 consists of 16 residues. V shed 4 bases and J 5 bases; nucleotides not matched to a gene: 12. CDR3: CASSVRAGTGIDEQYF. CDR3 in DNA: TGTGCCAGCAGTGTTAGGGCCGGGACAGGGATCGACGAGCAGTACTTC.